The sequence of this TCR beta chain was determined in a study of regulatory T cells in long-lasting Graves disease. Study-wide results and caveats: Persistent disease samples used TRBV28, TRBJ1-2 and TRBJ2-5 preferentially. Those with persistent disease had in common more public clonotypes (about 3,000) than new patients (roughly 930). Lower TCR diversity was seen in persistent Graves' patients than in newly diagnosed ones. Investigators studied peripheral blood only, not thyroid tissue.

The sample holds a few counts of this clonotype. What it binds is not known. CDR1 and CDR2 from the germline V gene are DFQATT and SNEGSKA (reference sequence). V gave up 4 bases and J gave up 0 bases, with 12 bases separating them. The CDR3 has 14 residues. Described time point: persistent/refractory GD, antithyroid drugs over 5 years with positive TRAb. After RNA was extracted from PBMCs, the TCR library was made from it. Libraries of TCR beta came from iRepertoire HTBI primers plus Arm-PCR of CDR3 regions. TCRdb processed the multiplex PCR reads anew with MiXCR; each CDR3 protein has one entry. The sample records more than 650,000 distinct CDR3 sequences, around 30% being singletons.

This specimen consisted of peripheral blood mononuclear cells (PBMCs), obtained when the disease was refractory, from a patient treated with antithyroid drugs. V gene TRBV20-1 combines with J gene TRBJ1-2; D might be TRBD1 (5 bases). The receptor's source is a female donor with Graves disease. For the CDR3, the DNA is TGCAGTGCTAAGAAGGGACCGACTAACTATGGCTACACCTTC. Amino acid sequence: CSAKKGPTNYGYTF.